The next 10 T cell receptor beta chains were all read from a single sample in a study of blood T cell repertoires in COVID-19. Method: immunoSEQ multiplex PCR; TCRdb's copy keeps in-frame clones and lacks some. The table records approximately 29,000 clones, about 85% of them present only once. Sequencing was carried out using peripheral blood. The source is a woman aged 55-70 years with active COVID-19.

The chain combines TRBV23-1 with TRBJ2-1, with D maybe TRBD2 (6 bases). TRBV23-1 falls under the ORF class, with uncertain function. CDR3 size: 19 residues. V shed 1 base and J shed 3 bases, with 22 bases lying between them. CDR3 coding DNA: TGCGCCAGCAGTCAATGCCTAAGTCGAGAACGGGAGAACTACAATGAGCAGTTCTTC. Its translation: CASSQCLSRERENYNEQFF.

V and J are TRBV2 and TRBJ1-5; 9 bases are shared with TRBD1. The V gene end was trimmed by 5 bases and the J gene end by 3 bases; junction bases not matched to a gene: 5. The germline CDR1 and CDR2 sequences are SNHLY and FYNNEI. The CDR3 runs 15 residues. The CDR3 protein is CASSMDRGLNQPQHF. DNA of the CDR3: TGTGCCAGCAGTATGGACAGGGGCCTCAATCAGCCCCAGCATTTT. Combining the CDR3 with reference TRBV2 and TRBJ1-5 gives the whole variable domain EPEVTQTPSHQVTQMGQEVILRCVPISNHLYFYWYRQILGQKVEFLVSFYNNEISEKSEIFDDQFSVERPDGSNFTLKIRSTKLEDSAMYFCASSMDRGLNQPQHFGDGTRLSIL.

J is TRBJ1-1 and V is TRBV5-5; the D gene is possibly TRBD1 (6 bases). Per the germline V gene, CDR1 is SGHKS and CDR2 is YYEKEE (reference sequence). Between the trimmed V and J ends, which lost 2 bases and 3 bases, there was a span of 14 bases. This CDR3 has 15 amino acids. The CDR3 here is CASSLESQGYTEAFF. The DNA for the CDR3 is TGTGCCAGCAGCTTAGAGTCCCAGGGGTACACTGAAGCTTTCTTT.

This chain connects TRBV6-1 to TRBJ2-7, with D possibly being TRBD2 (6 bases). The V end was cut by 2 bases, the J end by 4 bases, with 15 bases between. Per germline, CDR1 MNHNS and CDR2 SASEGT. CDR3 size: 15 residues. CDR3 DNA sequence: TGTGCCAGCAGTGAACCGGCGGGAATTGTGTACGAGCAGTACTTC. It translates to CASSEPAGIVYEQYF.

The chain joins TRBV5-6 to TRBJ2-3; D call uncertain. Germline V gives CDR1 SGHDT, CDR2 YYEEEE. This CDR3 region has 14 residues. The V gene lost 3 bases and the J gene lost 0 bases, with 8 bases spanning the gap. The CDR3 DNA is TGTGCCAGCAGCTCCCTCTCTAGCACAGATACGCAGTATTTT. Its protein is CASSSLSSTDTQYF.

This chain links TRBV10-2 with TRBJ2-7, with D possibly TRBD1 on 5 matching bases. This CDR3 region has 13 residues. Germline V gives CDR1 WSHSY, CDR2 SAAADI. V lost 2 bases, J lost 2 bases, and 7 bases lay in between. CDR3: CASSEQDTYEQYF. CDR3 in DNA: TGCGCCAGCAGTGAGCAGGACACCTACGAGCAGTACTTC.

This sequence joins TRBV3-1 (or the pseudogene TRBV3-2) and TRBJ2-1; no firm D call. V was shortened by 2 bases and J by 4 bases, with 12 bases between the two germline ends. Germline values: CDR1 LGHDT, CDR2 YNNKEL (reference sequence). This CDR3 spans 15 amino acids. CDR3 nucleotide sequence: TGTGCCAGCAGCCAAAGCTATACAGAGTACAATGAGCAGTTCTTC. This translates into CASSQSYTEYNEQFF.

This clone appeared a single time. The gene calls are TRBV6-5 and TRBJ1-5; no clear D. V lost 6 bases to trimming and J lost 5 bases, with 11 bases between them. This CDR3 has 13 residues. Germline CDR1 reads MNHEY; CDR2 reads SVGAGI. The CDR3: CASSYDTYQPQHF. CDR3 in DNA: TGTGCCAGCAGCTATGACACTTATCAGCCCCAGCATTTT.

The chain couples TRBV7-9 to TRBJ2-7; possibly TRBD1 for D (6 bases). With 2 bases removed from V and 2 bases from J, the gap between germline ends came to 10 bases. Germline V gives CDR1 SEHNR, CDR2 FQNEAQ (reference sequence). The length of the CDR3 is 14 residues. The CDR3 loop is CASSLSDRPYEQYF. CDR3 DNA: TGTGCCAGCAGCTTATCGGACAGACCCTACGAGCAGTACTTC.

The rearrangement joins TRBV29-1 to TRBJ2-1, with D maybe TRBD2 (6 bases). Germline V gene lookup returns CDR1 SQVTM and CDR2 ANQGSEA. CDR3 length: 16 residues. V lost 4 bases, J lost 1 base, and 17 bases lay in between. The CDR3 DNA reads as TGCAGCGTTGCAGTCAGGCGGGAAAAGTCCTACAATGAGCAGTTCTTC. As protein: CSVAVRREKSYNEQFF.